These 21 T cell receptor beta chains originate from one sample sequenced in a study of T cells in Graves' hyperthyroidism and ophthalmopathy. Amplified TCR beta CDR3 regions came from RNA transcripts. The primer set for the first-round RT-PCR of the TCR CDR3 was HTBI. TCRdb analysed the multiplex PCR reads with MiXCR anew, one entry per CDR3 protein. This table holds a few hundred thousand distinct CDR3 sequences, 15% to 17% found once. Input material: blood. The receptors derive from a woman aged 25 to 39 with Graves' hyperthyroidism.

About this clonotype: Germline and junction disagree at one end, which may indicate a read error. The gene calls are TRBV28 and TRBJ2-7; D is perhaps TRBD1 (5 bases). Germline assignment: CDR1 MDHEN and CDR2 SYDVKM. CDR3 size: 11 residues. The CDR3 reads CASQGEYEQCF. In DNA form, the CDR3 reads TGTGCCAGCCAAGGGGAATACGAGCAGTGCTTC.

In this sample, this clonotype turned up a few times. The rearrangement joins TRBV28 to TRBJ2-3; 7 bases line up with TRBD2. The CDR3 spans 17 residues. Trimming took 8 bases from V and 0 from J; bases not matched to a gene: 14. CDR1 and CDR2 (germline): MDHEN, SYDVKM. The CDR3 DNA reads TGTGCCAGCGTCAGTTCGGGAGGCCTTGCTAGCACAGATACGCAGTATTTT. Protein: CASVSSGGLASTDTQYF.

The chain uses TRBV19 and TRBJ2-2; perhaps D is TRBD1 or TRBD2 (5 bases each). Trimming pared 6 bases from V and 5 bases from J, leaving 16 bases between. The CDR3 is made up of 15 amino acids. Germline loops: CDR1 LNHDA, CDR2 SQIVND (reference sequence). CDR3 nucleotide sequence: TGTGCCAGTAGAATCCCCCTGGGGGAGACCGGGGAGCTGTTTTTT. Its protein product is CASRIPLGETGELFF.

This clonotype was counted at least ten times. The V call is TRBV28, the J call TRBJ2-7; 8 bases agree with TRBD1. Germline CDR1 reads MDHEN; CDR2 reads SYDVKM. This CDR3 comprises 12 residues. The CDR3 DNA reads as TGTGAGCCAGGGGGCACGCCATACGAGCAGTACTTC. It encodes CEPGGTPYEQYF.

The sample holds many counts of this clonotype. The CDR3 DNA is TGTGCCAGCAGCTCCCGGATCACGGGAGGGTACAATGAGCAGTTCTTC. This codes for CASSSRITGGYNEQFF. V usage is TRBV7-9 and J usage is TRBJ2-1; 8 nucleotides align to TRBD2. This CDR3 has 16 residues. Germline assignment: CDR1 SEHNR and CDR2 FQNEAQ (reference sequence). The J segment lost 4 bases and the V segment lost 4 bases, leaving 9 bases of the junction unmatched.

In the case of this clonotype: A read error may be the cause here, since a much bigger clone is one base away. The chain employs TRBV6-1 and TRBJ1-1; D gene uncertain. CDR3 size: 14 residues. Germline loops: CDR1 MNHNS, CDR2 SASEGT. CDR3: CASSDPGENTESFF. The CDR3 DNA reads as TGTGCCAGCAGTGACCCGGGCGAGAACACTGAATCTTTCTTT.

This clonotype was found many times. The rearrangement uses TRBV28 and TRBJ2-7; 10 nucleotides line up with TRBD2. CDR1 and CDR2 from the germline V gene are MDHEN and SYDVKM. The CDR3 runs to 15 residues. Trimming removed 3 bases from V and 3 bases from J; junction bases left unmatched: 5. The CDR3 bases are TGTGCCAGCAGTTTTGGACTAGCGGATGACTACGAGCAGTACTTC. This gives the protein CASSFGLADDYEQYF.

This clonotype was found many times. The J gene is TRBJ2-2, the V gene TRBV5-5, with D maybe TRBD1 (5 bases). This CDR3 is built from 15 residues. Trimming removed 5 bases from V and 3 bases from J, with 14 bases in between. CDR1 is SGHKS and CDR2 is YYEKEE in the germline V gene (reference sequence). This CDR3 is CASRLTVIYTGELFF. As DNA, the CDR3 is TGTGCCAGCAGACTGACAGTAATTTACACCGGGGAGCTGTTTTTT.

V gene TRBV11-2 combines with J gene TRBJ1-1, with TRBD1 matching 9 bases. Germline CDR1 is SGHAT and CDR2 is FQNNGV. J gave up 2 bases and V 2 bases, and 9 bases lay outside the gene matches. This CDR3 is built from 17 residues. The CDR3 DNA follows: TGTGCCAGCAGCTTACTTCCGGGACAGGGAATAAACACTGAAGCTTTCTTT. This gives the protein CASSLLPGQGINTEAFF.

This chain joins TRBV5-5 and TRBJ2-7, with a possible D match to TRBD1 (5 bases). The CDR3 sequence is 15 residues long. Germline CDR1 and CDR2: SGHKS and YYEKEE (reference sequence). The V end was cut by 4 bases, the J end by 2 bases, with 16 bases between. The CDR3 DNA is TGTGCCAGCAGCCTCCGGACATCCGATCCCTACGAGCAGTACTTC. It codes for CASSLRTSDPYEQYF.

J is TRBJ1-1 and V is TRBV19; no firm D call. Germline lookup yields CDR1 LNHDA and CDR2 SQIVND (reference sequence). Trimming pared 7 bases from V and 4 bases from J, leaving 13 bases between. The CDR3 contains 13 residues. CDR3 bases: TGTGCCAGTACACGACAAGACGGCACTGAAGCTTTCTTT. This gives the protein CASTRQDGTEAFF.

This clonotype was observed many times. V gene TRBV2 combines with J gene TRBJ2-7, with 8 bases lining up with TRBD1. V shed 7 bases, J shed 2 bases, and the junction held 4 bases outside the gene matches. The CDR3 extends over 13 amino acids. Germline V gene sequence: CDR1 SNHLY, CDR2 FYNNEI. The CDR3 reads CASIGRGPYEQYF. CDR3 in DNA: TGTGCCAGCATTGGCAGGGGGCCCTACGAGCAGTACTTC.

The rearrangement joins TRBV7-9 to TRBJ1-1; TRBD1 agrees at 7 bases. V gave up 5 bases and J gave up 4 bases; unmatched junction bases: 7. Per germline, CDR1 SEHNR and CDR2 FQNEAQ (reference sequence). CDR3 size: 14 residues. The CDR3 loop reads CASSRQGGATEAFF. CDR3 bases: TGTGCCAGCAGCCGGCAGGGGGGGGCCACTGAAGCTTTCTTT.

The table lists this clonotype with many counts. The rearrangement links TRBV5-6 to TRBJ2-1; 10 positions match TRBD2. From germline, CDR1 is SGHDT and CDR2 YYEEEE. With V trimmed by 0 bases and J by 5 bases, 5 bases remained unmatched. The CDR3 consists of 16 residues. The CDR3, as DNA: TGTGCCAGCAGCTTGGTTAGCGGGAGGTATAACAATGAGCAGTTCTTC. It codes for CASSLVSGRYNNEQFF.

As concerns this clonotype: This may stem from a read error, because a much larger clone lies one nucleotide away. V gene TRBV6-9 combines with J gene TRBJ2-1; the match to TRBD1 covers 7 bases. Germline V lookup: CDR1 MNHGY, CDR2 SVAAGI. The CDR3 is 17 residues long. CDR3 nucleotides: TGTGCCAGCAGTTTGAGTACAGGGGATTTGGTTGGCAATGGGCAGTTCTTC. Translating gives CASSLSTGDLVGNGQFF.

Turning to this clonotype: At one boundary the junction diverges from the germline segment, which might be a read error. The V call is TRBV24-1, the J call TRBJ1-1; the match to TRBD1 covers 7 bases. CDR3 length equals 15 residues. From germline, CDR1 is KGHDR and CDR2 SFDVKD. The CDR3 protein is CATSEGQRPNTEALF. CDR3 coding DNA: TGTGCCACCAGTGAGGGACAGAGACCGAACACTGAAGCTCTCTTT.

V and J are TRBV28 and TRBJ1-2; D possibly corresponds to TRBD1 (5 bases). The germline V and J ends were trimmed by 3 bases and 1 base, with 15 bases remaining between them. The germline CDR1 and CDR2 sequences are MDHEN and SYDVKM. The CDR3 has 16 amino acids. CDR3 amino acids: CASSFSLRGINYGYTF. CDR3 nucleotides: TGTGCCAGCAGTTTCTCCCTCCGGGGGATTAACTATGGCTACACCTTC.

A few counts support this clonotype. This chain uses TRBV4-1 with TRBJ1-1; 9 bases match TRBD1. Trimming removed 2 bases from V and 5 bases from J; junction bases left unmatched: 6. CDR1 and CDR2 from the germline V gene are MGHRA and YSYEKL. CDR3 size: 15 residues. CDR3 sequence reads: CASSQLQGAITEAFF. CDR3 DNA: TGCGCCAGCAGCCAATTACAGGGGGCGATTACTGAAGCTTTCTTT.

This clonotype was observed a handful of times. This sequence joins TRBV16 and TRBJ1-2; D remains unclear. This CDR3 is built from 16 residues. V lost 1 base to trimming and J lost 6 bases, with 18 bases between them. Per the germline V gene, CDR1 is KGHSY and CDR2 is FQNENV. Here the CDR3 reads CASSQYRTTTVDGYTF. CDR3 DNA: TGTGCCAGCAGCCAATACCGCACAACAACTGTAGATGGCTACACCTTC.

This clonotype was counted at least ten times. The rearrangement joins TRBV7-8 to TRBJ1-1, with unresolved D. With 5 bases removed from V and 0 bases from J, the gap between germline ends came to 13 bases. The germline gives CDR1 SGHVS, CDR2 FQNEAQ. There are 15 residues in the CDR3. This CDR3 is CASSPGEDMNTEAFF. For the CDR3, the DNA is TGTGCCAGCAGCCCCGGTGAGGATATGAACACTGAAGCTTTCTTT.

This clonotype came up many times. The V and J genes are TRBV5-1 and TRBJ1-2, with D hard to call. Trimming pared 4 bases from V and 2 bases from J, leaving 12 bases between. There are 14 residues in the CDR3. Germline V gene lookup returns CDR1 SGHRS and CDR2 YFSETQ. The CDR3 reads CASSRPDGNYGYTF. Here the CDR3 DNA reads TGCGCCAGCAGCAGGCCCGACGGCAACTATGGCTACACCTTC.